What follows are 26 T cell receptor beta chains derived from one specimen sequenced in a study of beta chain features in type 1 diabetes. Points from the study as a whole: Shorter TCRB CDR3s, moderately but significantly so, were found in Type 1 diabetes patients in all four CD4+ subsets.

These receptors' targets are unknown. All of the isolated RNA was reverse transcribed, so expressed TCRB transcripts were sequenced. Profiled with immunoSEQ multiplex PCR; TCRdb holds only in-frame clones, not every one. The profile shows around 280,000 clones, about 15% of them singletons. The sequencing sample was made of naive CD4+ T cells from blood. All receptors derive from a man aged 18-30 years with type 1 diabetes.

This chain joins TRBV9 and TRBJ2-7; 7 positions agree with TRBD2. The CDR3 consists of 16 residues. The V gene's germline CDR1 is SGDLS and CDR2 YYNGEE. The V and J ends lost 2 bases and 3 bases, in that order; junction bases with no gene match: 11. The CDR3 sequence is CASSVGSRGSFYEQYF. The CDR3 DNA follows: TGTGCCAGCAGCGTGGGGAGCCGCGGGAGCTTCTACGAGCAGTACTTC. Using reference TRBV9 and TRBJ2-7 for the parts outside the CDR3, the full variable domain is DSGVTQTPKHLITATGQRVTLRCSPRSGDLSVYWYQQSLDQGLQFLIQYYNGEERAKGNILERFSAQQFPDLHSELNLSSLELGDSALYFCASSVGSRGSFYEQYFGPGTRLTVT.

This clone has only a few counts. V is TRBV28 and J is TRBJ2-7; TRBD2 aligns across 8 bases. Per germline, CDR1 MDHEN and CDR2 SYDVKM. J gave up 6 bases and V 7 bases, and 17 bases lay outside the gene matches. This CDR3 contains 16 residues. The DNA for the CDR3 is TGTGCCAGCACGACTCGGGGGGGGGATTGGTCCGGCGAGCAGTACTTC. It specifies CASTTRGGDWSGEQYF.

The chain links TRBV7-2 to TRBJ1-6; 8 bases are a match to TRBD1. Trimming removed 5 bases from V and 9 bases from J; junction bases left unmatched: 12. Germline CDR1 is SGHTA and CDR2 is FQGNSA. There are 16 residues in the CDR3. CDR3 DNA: TGTGCCAGCAGCCCTTGGCCCAGGGGGCTGGGTTCACCCCTCCACTTT. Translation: CASSPWPRGLGSPLHF.

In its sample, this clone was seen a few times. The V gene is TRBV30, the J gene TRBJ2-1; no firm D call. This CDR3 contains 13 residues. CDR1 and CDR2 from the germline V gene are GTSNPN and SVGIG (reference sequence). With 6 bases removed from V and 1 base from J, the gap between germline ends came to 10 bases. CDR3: CACEESSYNEQFF. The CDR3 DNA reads TGTGCCTGTGAAGAGAGTTCCTACAATGAGCAGTTCTTC.

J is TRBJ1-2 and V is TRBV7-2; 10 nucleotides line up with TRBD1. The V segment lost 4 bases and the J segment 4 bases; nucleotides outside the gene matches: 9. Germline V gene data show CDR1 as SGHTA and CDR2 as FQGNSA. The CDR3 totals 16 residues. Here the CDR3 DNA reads TGTGCCAGCAGCTCAGGGGGGACAGGGGTGACCTATGGCTACACCTTC. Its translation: CASSSGGTGVTYGYTF. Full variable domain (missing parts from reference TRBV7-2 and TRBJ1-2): GAGVSQSPSNKVTEKGKDVELRCDPISGHTALYWYRQSLGQGLEFLIYFQGNSAPDKSGLPSDRFSAERTGGSVSTLTIQRTQQEDSAVYLCASSSGGTGVTYGYTFGSGTRLTVV.

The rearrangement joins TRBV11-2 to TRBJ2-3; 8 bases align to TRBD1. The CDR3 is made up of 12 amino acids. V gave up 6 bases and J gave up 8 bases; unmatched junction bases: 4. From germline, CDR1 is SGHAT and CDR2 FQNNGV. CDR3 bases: TGTGCCAGCAGGGTAACAGGGGGTACGCAGTATTTT. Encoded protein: CASRVTGGTQYF.

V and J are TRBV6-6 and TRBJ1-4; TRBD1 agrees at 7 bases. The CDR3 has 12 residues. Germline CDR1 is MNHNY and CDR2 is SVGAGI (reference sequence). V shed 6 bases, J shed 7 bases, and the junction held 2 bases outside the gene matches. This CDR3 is CASRGGGEKLFF. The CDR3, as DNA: TGTGCCAGCAGAGGGGGCGGTGAAAAACTGTTTTTT.

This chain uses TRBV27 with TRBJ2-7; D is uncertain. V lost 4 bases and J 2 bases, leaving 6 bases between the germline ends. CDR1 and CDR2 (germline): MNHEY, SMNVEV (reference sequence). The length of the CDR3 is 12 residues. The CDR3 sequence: CASSSPTYEQYF. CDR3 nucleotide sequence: TGTGCCAGCAGTTCCCCCACCTACGAGCAGTACTTC.

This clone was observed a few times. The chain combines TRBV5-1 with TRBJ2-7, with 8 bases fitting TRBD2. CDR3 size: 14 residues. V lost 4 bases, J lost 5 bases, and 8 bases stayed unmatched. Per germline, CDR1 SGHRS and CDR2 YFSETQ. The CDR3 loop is CASSVAGRTHEQYF. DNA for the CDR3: TGCGCCAGCAGCGTAGCGGGACGGACCCACGAGCAGTACTTC.

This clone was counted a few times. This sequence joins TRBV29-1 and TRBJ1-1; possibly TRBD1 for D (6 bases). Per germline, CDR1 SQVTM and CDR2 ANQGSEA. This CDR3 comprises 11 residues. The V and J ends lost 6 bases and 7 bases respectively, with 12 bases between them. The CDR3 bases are TGCAGCGTCCAAAGGACAGTTGAAGCTTTCTTT. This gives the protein CSVQRTVEAFF.

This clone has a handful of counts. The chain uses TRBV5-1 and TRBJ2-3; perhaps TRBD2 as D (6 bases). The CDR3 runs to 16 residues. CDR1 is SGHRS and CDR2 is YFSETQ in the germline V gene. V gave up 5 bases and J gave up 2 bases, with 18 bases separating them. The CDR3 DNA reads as TGCGCCAGCAGACTACTTCCCTCGGGGGTCACAGATACGCAGTATTTT. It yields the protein CASRLLPSGVTDTQYF.

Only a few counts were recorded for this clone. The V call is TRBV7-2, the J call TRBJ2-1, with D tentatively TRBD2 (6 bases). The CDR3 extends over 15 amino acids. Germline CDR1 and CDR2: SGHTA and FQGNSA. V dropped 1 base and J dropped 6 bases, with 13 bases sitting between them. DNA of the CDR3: TGTGCCAGCAGCTTAGGGTTTGGCGGGGCCAATGAGCAGTTCTTC. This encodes CASSLGFGGANEQFF.

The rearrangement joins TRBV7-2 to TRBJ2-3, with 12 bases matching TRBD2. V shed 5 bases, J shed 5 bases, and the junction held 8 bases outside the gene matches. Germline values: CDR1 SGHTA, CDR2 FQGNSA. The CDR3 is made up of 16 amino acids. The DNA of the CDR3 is TGTGCCAGCAGCCCAGGGGCTAGCGGGGGGGTAGATACGCAGTATTTT. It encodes CASSPGASGGVDTQYF. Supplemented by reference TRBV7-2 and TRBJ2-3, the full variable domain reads GAGVSQSPSNKVTEKGKDVELRCDPISGHTALYWYRQSLGQGLEFLIYFQGNSAPDKSGLPSDRFSAERTGGSVSTLTIQRTQQEDSAVYLCASSPGASGGVDTQYFGPGTRLTVL.

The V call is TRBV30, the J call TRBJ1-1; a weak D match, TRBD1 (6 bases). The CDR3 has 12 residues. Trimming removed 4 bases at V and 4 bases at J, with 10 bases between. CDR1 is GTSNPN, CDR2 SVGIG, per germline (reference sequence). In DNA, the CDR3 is TGTGCCTGGACGGCCAGGGGCACTGAAGCTTTCTTT. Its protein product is CAWTARGTEAFF.

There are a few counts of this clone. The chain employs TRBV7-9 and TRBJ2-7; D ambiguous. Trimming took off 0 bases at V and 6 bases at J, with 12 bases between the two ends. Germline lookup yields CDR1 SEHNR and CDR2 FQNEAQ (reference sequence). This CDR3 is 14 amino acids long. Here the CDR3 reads CASSLALTVFEQYF. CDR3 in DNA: TGTGCCAGCAGCTTAGCTTTAACTGTTTTCGAGCAGTACTTC.

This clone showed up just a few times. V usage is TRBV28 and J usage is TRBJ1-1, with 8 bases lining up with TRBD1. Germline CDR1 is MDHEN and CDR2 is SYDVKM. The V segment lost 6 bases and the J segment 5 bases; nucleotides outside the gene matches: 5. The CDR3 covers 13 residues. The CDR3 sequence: CASRRQGLTEAFF. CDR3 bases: TGTGCCAGCAGAAGACAGGGGTTAACTGAAGCTTTCTTT.

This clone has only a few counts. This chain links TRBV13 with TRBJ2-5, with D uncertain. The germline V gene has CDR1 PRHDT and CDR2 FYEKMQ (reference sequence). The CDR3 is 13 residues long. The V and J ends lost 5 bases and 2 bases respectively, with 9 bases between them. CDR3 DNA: TGTGCCAGCAGCAAATCATCACAAGAGACCCAGTACTTC. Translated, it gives CASSKSSQETQYF. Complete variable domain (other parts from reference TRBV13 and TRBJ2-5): AAGVIQSPRHLIKEKRETATLKCYPIPRHDTVYWYQQGPGQDPQFLISFYEKMQSDKGSIPDRFSAQQFSDYHSELNMSSLELGDSALYFCASSKSSQETQYFGPGTRLLVL.

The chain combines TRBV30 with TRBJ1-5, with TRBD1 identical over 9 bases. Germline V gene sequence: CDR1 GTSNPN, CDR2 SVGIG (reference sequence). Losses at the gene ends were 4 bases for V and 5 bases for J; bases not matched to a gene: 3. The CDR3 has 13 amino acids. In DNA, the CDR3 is TGTGCCTGGACTAGACAGGGGGATCAGCCCCAGCATTTT. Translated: CAWTRQGDQPQHF.

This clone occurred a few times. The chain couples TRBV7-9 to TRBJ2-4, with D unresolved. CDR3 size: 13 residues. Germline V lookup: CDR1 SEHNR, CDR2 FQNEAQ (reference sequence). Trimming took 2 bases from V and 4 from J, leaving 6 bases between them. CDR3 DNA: TGTGCCAGCAGCTTATGGCAGAAAAACATTCAGTACTTC. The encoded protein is CASSLWQKNIQYF.

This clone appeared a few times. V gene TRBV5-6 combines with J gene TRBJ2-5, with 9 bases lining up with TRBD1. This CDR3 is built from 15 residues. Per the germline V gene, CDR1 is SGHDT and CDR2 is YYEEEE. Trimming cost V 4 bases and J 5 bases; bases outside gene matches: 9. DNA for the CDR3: TGTGCCAGCAGCGCCAACAGGGGGCTGAGGGAGACCCAGTACTTC. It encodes CASSANRGLRETQYF.

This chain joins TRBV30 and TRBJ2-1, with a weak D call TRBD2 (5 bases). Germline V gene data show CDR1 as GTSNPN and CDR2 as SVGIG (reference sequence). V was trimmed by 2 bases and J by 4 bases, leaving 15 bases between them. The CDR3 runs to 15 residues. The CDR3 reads CAWSKSGPRYNEQFF. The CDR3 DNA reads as TGTGCCTGGAGTAAGAGCGGCCCTCGGTACAATGAGCAGTTCTTC.

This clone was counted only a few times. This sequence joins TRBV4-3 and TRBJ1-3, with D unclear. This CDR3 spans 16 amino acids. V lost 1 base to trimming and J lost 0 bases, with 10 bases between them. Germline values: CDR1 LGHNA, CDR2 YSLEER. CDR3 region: CASSQGLLLSGNTIYF. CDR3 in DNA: TGCGCCAGCAGCCAAGGACTACTTCTCTCTGGAAACACCATATATTTT.

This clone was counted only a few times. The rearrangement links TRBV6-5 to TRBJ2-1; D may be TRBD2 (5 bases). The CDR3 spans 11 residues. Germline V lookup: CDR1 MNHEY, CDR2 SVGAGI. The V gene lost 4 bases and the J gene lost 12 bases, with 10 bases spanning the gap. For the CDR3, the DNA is TGTGCCAGCAGTTCTGGGAGTCTGCAGTTCTTC. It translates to CASSSGSLQFF.

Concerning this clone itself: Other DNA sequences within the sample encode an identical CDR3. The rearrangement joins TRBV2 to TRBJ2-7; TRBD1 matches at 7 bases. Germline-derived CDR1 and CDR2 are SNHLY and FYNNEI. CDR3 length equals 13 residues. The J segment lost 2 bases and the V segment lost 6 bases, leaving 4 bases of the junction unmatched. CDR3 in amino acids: CASRADRAYEQYF. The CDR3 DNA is TGTGCCAGCAGAGCCGACAGGGCCTACGAGCAGTACTTC.

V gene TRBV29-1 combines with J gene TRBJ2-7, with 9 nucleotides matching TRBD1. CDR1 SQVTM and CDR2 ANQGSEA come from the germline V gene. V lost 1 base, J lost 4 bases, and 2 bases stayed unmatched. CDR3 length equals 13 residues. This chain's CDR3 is CSVEVDRGYEQYF. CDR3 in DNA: TGCAGCGTTGAAGTGGACAGGGGTTACGAGCAGTACTTC.

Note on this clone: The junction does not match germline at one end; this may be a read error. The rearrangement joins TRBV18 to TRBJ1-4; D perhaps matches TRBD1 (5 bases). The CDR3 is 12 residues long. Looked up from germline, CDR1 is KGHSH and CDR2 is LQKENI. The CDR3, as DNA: TGTGCCAGCTCACCCCCTTGGGGGGACGCGGTTTTT. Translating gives CASSPPWGDAVF.